This T cell receptor beta chain was sequenced for a study of OX40 agonist ivuxolimab in advanced cancers. About this clone: Its matching antigen is unknown.

Patients were ineligible given autoimmune disease history or systemic immunosuppression. Cycle 7 day 1, cycle 4 day 1, and baseline were the timepoints at which blood was sampled. Findings of the study overall: At 0.1 to 3.0 mg/kg and by week 6, CD4+ and CD8+ T cells in the blood had expanded clonally.

Only in-frame clones appear in the TCRdb table, and some are missing; sequencing was by immunoSEQ multiplex PCR. The sample includes about 100,000 clones, 70% to 90% seen only once; the top ten take approximately 0.16%. The germline V gene encodes CDR1 SGDLS and CDR2 YYNGEE. Unmatched junction bases numbered 0, after V lost 0 bases and J lost 1 base. CDR3 length: 15 residues. The source of this sequence is an adult with an advanced solid tumor such as melanoma, head and neck, liver or kidney cancer. The starting material was CD4+ or CD8+ T cells sorted from blood, obtained in a trial of the OX40 agonist ivuxolimab. The chain carries TRBV9 and TRBJ2-7; 11 bases are shared with TRBD2. The CDR3 nucleotides are TGTGCCAGCAGCGTAGGACTAGCGGGATCCTACGAGCAGTACTTC. This translates into CASSVGLAGSYEQYF. Based on the CDR3 plus reference TRBV9 and TRBJ2-7, the full variable domain is DSGVTQTPKHLITATGQRVTLRCSPRSGDLSVYWYQQSLDQGLQFLIQYYNGEERAKGNILERFSAQQFPDLHSELNLSSLELGDSALYFCASSVGLAGSYEQYFGPGTRLTVT.